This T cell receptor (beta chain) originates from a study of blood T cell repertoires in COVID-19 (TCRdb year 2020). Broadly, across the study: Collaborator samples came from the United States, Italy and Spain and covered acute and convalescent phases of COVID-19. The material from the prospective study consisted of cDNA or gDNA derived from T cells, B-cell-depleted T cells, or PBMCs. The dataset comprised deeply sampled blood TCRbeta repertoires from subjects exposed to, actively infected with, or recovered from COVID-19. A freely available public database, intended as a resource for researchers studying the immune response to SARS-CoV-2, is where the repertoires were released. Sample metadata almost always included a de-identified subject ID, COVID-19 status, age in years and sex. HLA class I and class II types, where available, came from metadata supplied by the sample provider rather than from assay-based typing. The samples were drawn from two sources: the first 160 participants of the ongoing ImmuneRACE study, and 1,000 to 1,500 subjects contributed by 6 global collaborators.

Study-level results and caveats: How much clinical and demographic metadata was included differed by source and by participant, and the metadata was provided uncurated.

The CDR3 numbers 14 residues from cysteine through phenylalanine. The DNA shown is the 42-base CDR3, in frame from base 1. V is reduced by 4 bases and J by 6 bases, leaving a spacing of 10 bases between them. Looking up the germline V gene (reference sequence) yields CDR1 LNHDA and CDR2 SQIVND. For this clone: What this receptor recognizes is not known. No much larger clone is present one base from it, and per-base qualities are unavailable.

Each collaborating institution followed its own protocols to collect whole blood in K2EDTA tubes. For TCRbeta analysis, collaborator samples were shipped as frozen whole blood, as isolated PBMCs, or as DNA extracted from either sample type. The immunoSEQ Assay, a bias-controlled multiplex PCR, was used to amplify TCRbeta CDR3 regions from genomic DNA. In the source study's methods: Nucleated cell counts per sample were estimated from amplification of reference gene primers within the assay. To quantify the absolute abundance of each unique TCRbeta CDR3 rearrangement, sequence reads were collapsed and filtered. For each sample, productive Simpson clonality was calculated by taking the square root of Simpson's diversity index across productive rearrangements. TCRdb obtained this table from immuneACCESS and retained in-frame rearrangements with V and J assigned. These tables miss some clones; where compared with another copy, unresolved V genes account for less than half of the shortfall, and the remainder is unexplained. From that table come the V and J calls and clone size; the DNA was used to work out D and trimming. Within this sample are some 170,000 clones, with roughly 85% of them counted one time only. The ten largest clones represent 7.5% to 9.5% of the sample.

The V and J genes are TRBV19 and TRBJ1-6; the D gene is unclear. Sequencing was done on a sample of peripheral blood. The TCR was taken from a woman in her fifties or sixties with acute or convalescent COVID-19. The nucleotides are TGTGCCAGTAGTACCGACACCGTTAATTCACCCCTCCACTTT. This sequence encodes CASSTDTVNSPLHF.